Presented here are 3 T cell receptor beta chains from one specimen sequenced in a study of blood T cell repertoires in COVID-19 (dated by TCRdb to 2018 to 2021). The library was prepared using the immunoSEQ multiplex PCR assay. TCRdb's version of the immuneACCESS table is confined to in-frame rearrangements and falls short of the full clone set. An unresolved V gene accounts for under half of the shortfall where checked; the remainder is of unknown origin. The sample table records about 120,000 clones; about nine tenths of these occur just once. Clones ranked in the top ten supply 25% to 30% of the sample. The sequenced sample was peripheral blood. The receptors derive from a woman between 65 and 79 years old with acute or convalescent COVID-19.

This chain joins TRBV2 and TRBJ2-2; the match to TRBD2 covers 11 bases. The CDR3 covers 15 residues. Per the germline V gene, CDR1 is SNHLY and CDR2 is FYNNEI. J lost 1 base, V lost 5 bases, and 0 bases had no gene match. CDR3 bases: TGTGCCAGCAGTCTAGCGGGGGGGAACACCGGGGAGCTGTTTTTT. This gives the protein CASSLAGGNTGELFF.

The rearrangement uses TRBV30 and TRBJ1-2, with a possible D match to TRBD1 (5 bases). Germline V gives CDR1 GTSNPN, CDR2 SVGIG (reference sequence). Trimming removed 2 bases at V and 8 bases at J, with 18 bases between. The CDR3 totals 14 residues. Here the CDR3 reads CAWSLGMGGPGYTF. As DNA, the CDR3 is TGTGCCTGGAGTCTTGGGATGGGGGGTCCAGGCTACACCTTC.

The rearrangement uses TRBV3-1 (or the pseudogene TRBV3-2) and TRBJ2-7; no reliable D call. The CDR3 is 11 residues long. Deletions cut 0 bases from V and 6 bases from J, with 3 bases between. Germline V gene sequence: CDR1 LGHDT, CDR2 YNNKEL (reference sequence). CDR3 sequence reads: CASSQEAEQYF. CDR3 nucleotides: TGTGCCAGCAGCCAAGAAGCCGAGCAGTACTTC.